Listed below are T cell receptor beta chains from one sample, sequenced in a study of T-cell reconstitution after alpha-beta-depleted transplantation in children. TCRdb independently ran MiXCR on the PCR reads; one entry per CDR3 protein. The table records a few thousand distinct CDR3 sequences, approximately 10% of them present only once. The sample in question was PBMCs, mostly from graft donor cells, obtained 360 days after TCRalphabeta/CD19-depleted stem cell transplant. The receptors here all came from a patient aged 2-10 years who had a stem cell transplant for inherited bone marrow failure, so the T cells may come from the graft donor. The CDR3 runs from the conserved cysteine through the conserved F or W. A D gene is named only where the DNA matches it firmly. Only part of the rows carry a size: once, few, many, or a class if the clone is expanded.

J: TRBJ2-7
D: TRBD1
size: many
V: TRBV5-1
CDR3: CASSLAIGQGASEQYF
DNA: TGCGCCAGCAGCTTGGCCATTGGACAGGGGGCGTCCGAGCAGTACTTC

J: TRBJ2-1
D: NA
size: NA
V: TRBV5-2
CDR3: CASNVVEQVIAQIF
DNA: TGTGCCAGCAACGTAGTGGAACAGGTCATTGCGCAGATCTTC

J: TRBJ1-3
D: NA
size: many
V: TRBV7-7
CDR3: CASSGDSHSGNTIYF
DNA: TGTGCTAGCAGCGGGGACTCCCACTCTGGAAACACCATATATTTT

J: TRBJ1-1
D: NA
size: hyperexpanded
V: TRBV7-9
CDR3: CASSRGWGADTEAFF
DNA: TGTGCCAGCAGCCGAGGGTGGGGCGCGGACACTGAAGCTTTCTTT

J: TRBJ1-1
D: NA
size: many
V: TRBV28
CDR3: CASSLSLTAWSDTEAFF
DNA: TGTGCCAGCAGTTTATCCCTGACAGCGTGGTCTGATACTGAAGCTTTCTTT

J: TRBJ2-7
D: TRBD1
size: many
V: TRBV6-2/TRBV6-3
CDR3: CASLSDRGSSYEQYF
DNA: TGTGCCAGCCTGTCCGACAGGGGGAGCTCCTACGAGCAGTACTTC

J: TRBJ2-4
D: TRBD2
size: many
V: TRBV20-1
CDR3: CSAGGERDGGNIQYF
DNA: TGCAGTGCCGGGGGTGAGCGGGACGGAGGAAACATTCAGTACTTC

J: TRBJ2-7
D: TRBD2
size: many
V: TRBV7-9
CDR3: CASSPDHIAGGSSSEQYF
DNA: TGTGCCAGCAGCCCAGACCACATAGCGGGAGGATCTTCGTCCGAGCAGTACTTC

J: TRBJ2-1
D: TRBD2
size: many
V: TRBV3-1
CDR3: CASRRLAGRYNEQFF
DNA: TGTGCCAGCCGCCGACTAGCGGGGAGGTACAATGAGCAGTTCTTC

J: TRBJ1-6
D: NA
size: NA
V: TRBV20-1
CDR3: CSATGEGSYNSPLHF
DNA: TGCAGTGCTACAGGGGAGGGCTCCTATAATTCACCCCTCCACTTT

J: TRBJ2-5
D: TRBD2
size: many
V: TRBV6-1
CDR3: CASRFTAGTSAQETQYF
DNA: TGTGCCAGCAGATTCACAGCCGGGACTAGCGCACAAGAGACCCAGTACTTC

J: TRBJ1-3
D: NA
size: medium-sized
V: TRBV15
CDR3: CATSRIGNTIYF
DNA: TGTGCCACCAGCAGAATCGGAAACACCATATATTTT

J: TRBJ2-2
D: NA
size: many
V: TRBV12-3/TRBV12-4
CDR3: CASRHRGLNTGELFF
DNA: TGTGCCAGCAGACACCGGGGTCTAAACACCGGGGAGCTGTTTTTT

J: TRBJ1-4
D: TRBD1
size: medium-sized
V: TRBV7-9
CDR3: CASSPDRAVNEKLFF
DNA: TGTGCCAGCAGCCCGGACAGGGCGGTTAATGAAAAACTGTTTTTT

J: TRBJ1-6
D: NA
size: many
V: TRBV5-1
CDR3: CASSLSGGGLLPLHF
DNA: TGCGCCAGCAGCTTGTCCGGTGGGGGGCTGCTACCCCTCCACTTT

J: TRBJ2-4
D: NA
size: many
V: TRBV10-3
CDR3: CAISESSGFLPLAKNIQYF
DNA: TGTGCCATCAGTGAGTCGAGCGGGTTTCTCCCCCTAGCCAAAAACATTCAGTACTTC

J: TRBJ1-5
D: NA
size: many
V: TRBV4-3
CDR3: CASSLRSGTQPQHF
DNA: TGCGCCAGCAGCCTCAGGAGTGGGACCCAGCCCCAGCATTTT

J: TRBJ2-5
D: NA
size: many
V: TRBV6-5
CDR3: CASSYSLTGEDRETQYF
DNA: TGTGCCAGCAGTTACTCTTTGACGGGGGAGGATCGGGAGACCCAGTACTTC

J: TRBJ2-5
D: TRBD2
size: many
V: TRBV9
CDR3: CASSSTSGRLGQETQYF
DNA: TGTGCCAGCAGCTCGACTAGCGGGAGACTGGGGCAAGAGACCCAGTACTTC

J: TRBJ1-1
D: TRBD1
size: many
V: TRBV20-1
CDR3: CSVEQGANFLTEAFF
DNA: TGCAGCGTTGAACAGGGGGCTAATTTTTTGACTGAAGCTTTCTTT

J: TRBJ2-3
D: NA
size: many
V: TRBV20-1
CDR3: CSASSFRGIGTDTQYF
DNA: TGCAGTGCTAGTTCGTTTAGGGGGATAGGCACAGATACGCAGTATTTT

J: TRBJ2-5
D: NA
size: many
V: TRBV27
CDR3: CASSLSLQETQYF
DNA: TGTGCCAGCAGTTTGTCCTTGCAAGAGACCCAGTACTTC

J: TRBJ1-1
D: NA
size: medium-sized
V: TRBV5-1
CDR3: CASSIGQSTEAFF
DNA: TGCGCCAGCAGCATTGGACAGTCCACTGAAGCTTTCTTT

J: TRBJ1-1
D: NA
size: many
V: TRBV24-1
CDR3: CATSRWEGTEAFF
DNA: TGTGCCACCAGCCGCTGGGAGGGCACTGAAGCTTTCTTT

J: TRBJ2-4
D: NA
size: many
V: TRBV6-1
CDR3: CASSRAAYRAKNIQYF
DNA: TGTGCCAGCAGTCGCGCGGCGTATAGAGCCAAAAACATTCAGTACTTC

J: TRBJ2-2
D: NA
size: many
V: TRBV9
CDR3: CASSVWFPQGGTGELFF
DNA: TGTGCCAGCAGCGTATGGTTCCCCCAGGGGGGTACCGGGGAGCTGTTTTTT

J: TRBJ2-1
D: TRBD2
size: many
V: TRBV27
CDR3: CASKERLSGRWNEQFF
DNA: TGTGCCAGCAAGGAACGGCTTAGCGGGAGATGGAATGAGCAGTTCTTC

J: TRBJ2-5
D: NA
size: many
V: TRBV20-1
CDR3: CSACINNQETQYF
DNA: TGCAGTGCTTGTATTAATAACCAAGAGACCCAGTACTTC

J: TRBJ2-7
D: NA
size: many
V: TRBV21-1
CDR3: CASSKGEEQTGSYEQYF
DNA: TGTGCCAGCAGCAAAGGGGAGGAGCAGACAGGGTCCTACGAGCAGTACTTC

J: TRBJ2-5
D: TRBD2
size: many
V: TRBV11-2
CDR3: CASSLRLAIKETQYF
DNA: TGTGCCAGCAGCTTAAGACTAGCTATCAAAGAGACCCAGTACTTC

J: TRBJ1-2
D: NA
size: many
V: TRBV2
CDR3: CASSGDAGYGYTF
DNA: TGTGCCAGCAGCGGGGACGCCGGCTATGGCTACACCTTC

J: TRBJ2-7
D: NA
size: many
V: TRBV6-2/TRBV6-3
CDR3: CASSYGFGAYEQYF
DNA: TGTGCCAGCAGTTACGGGTTTGGGGCCTACGAGCAGTACTTC

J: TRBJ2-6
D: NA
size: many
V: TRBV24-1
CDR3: CATSEGGAGANVLTF
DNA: TGTGCCACCAGTGAAGGGGGGGCAGGGGCCAACGTCCTGACTTTC

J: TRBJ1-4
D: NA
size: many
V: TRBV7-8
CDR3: CASSVAGEKLFF
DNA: TGTGCCAGCAGTGTAGCTGGGGAAAAACTGTTTTTT